This T cell receptor (beta chain) derives from a study of patients and donors after allogeneic stem cell transplantation. The CDR3 consists of 19 residues. Germline CDR1 reads DFQATT; CDR2 reads SNEGSKA (reference sequence). Between the trimmed V and J ends, which lost 3 bases and 0 bases, there was a span of 24 bases. TCRdb used MiXCR to reprocess the RT-PCR reads, holding one entry per CDR3 protein. The table has hundreds of thousands of distinct CDR3 sequences, under 20% seen once. V is TRBV20-1 and J is TRBJ1-5; weak D call: TRBD1 (6 bases). The receptor was derived from a human donor who was either an allogeneic HSCT recipient or a stem cell or donor lymphocyte infusion donor (not recorded which). It is not recorded whose cells these are; they may come from a transplant donor. The sample taken for sequencing was blood, either unsorted or a sorted T cell fraction (not recorded which). The CDR3 sequence: CSASKQPGHMEFSNQPQHF. CDR3 nucleotide sequence: TGCAGTGCTAGTAAACAACCGGGACACATGGAGTTTAGCAATCAGCCCCAGCATTTT.